This T cell receptor (beta chain) is drawn from a study of human T cells and chemical hapten exposure. This clonotype was detected ten times or more. Its antigen remains unidentified. The library tagged individual cDNA molecules with unique molecular identifiers. TCRdb used MiXCR to reprocess the RACE reads, holding one entry per CDR3 protein. Of over 100,000 distinct CDR3 sequences detected, less than 10% appear once; the ten largest clones hold about 3.4%. The time point denotes: patch test 2, 6 weeks after DPC sensitization. Treatment of the sample: therapeutic diphenylcyclopropenone sensitization with weekly scalp DPC. Blood draws preceded each patch test application. This CDR3 contains 13 residues. CDR1 and CDR2 from the germline V gene are SGHVS and FNYEAQ. The V and J ends lost 5 bases and 3 bases respectively, with 11 bases between them. Study conclusions and caveats: With alopecia, donors may have immune responses unlike healthy people's. PT1 expanded TCR numbers rose with patch test score.

The chain recombines TRBV7-6 with TRBJ2-7; perhaps TRBD1 as D (5 bases). The source was whole blood, collected in connection with sensitization to the hapten diphenylcyclopropenone (DPC). This TCR came from a woman aged 40 to 50 with alopecia areata. Some clones in this sample may be carry-over from other donors' samples. The CDR3: CASSAAGNYEQYF. CDR3 nucleotide sequence: TGTGCCAGCAGCGCCGCAGGGAACTACGAGCAGTACTTC.